This T cell receptor beta chain emerged from a study of T cells in Graves' hyperthyroidism and ophthalmopathy. TCR beta CDR3 regions were amplified from RNA transcripts. TCR CDR3 underwent first-round RT-PCR with the HTBI primer set. TCRdb re-analysed the multiplex PCR reads in MiXCR, keeping a single row per CDR3 protein. This table has over 250,000 distinct CDR3 sequences, roughly an eighth appearing once. Germline V CDR1 and CDR2: LNHNV, YYDKDF (reference sequence). The CDR3 is 14 amino acids. The V end was cut by 0 bases, the J end by 1 base, with 6 bases between. Sequenced sample: blood. The chain combines TRBV15 with TRBJ1-1; D gene ambiguous. The sequence was collected from a woman in her 40s with Graves' ophthalmopathy. CDR3 in amino acids: CATSRDLENTEAFF. The DNA of the CDR3 is TGTGCCACCAGCAGAGATCTCGAGAACACTGAAGCTTTCTTT. The full variable domain, its missing parts supplied by reference TRBV15 and TRBJ1-1, is DAMVIQNPRYQVTQFGKPVTLSCSQTLNHNVMYWYQQKSSQAPKLLFHYYDKDFNNEADTPDNFQSRRPNTSFCFLDIRSPGLGDTAMYLCATSRDLENTEAFFGQGTRLTVV.